Below are 18 T cell receptor beta chains sequenced from a single sample in a study of T cell responses to AZD1222 COVID-19 vaccine. The assay was immunoSEQ multiplex PCR, and TCRdb's table has in-frame clones only and misses some. The table includes approximately 100,000 clones, around 90% detected once. The sample in question was peripheral blood, obtained 28 days after the second AZD1222 dose. These receptors originate from an adult who received the AZD1222 COVID-19 vaccine.

V gene TRBV29-1 combines with J gene TRBJ1-3, with D possibly TRBD1 on 6 matching bases. Per germline, CDR1 SQVTM and CDR2 ANQGSEA. The CDR3 is made up of 13 amino acids. Trimming stripped 5 bases from V and 3 bases from J, with 11 bases between. In nucleotides, the CDR3 is TGCAGCGTTATACAGGGAGGTGGAAACACCATATATTTT. Its translation: CSVIQGGGNTIYF.

In this sample, this clone turned up once. V usage is TRBV5-1 and J usage is TRBJ1-3; D possibly corresponds to TRBD1 (6 bases). The CDR3 spans 15 residues. V gave up 0 bases and J gave up 8 bases, with 15 bases separating them. Germline V gene sequence: CDR1 SGHRS, CDR2 YFSETQ. The CDR3 region is CASSLEAGPGDTIYF. The CDR3 DNA sequence: TGCGCCAGCAGCTTGGAGGCAGGGCCAGGGGACACCATATATTTT.

This chain joins TRBV6-1 and TRBJ1-5, with unresolved D. CDR3 length: 13 residues. Germline assignment: CDR1 MNHNS and CDR2 SASEGT. The germline V and J ends were trimmed by 3 bases and 6 bases, with 9 bases remaining between them. The CDR3 DNA is TGTGCCAGCAGTGATCCAGTCAGTCAGCCCCAGCATTTT. Translated: CASSDPVSQPQHF.

The rearrangement uses TRBV19 and TRBJ1-2; D is perhaps TRBD1 (5 bases). The V gene lost 3 bases and the J gene lost 1 base, with 18 bases spanning the gap. The CDR3 loop spans 17 amino acids. Germline V gives CDR1 LNHDA, CDR2 SQIVND (reference sequence). CDR3 in amino acids: CASSIRGTLLHNYGYTF. CDR3 coding DNA: TGTGCCAGTAGTATTCGGGGCACCCTACTTCATAACTATGGCTACACCTTC. Variable domain in full (rest from reference TRBV19 and TRBJ1-2): DGGITQSPKYLFRKEGQNVTLSCEQNLNHDAMYWYRQDPGQGLRLIYYSQIVNDFQKGDIAEGYSVSREKKESFPLTVTSAQKNPTAFYLCASSIRGTLLHNYGYTFGSGTRLTVV.

The chain couples TRBV7-3 to TRBJ2-3; D unresolved. Germline values: CDR1 SGHTA, CDR2 FQGTGA. This CDR3 comprises 13 residues. Between the trimmed V and J ends, which lost 4 bases and 6 bases, there was a span of 11 bases. In nucleotides, the CDR3 is TGTGCCAGCAGCTCCGGACCCACGGATACGCAGTATTTT. Amino acid sequence: CASSSGPTDTQYF.

The CDR3 DNA is TGCGCCAGCAGTCTAACAGGGAACTATGGCTACACCTTC. Its translation is CASSLTGNYGYTF. The chain couples TRBV4-1 to TRBJ1-2; a possible D gene is TRBD1 (6 bases). The CDR3 length is 13 residues. The V end lost 6 bases, the J end lost 2 bases, and 10 bases lay between the germline ends. The germline CDR1 and CDR2 sequences are MGHRA and YSYEKL.

The table lists this clone with a count of one. This sequence joins TRBV18 and TRBJ1-6, with 7 bases matching TRBD1. J lost 9 bases, V lost 4 bases, and 6 bases had no gene match. This CDR3 is 14 amino acids long. From germline, CDR1 is KGHSH and CDR2 LQKENI. CDR3 loop: CASSLDRVRSPLHF. DNA for the CDR3: TGTGCCAGCTCACTTGACAGGGTCCGTTCACCCCTCCACTTT.

The gene calls are TRBV5-3 and TRBJ2-5; TRBD2 aligns across 10 bases. TRBV5-3 is placed among ORFs of uncertain function. V gave up 2 bases and J gave up 3 bases; unmatched junction bases: 7. The CDR3 length is 16 residues. The CDR3 nucleotides read TGTGCCAGAAGCTTTCCGAGCGGGGGGGCTAAAGAGACCCAGTACTTC. Amino acid sequence: CARSFPSGGAKETQYF.

The chain recombines TRBV3-1 (or the pseudogene TRBV3-2) with TRBJ1-6; possibly TRBD1 for D (6 bases). The CDR3 covers 15 residues. The V gene lost 3 bases and the J gene lost 0 bases, with 6 bases spanning the gap. CDR1 and CDR2 (germline): LGHDT, YNNKEL (reference sequence). CDR3 nucleotide sequence: TGTGCCAGCAGCCAGGGGGCCTCCTATAATTCACCCCTCCACTTT. Protein sequence: CASSQGASYNSPLHF.

The V and J genes are TRBV6-4 and TRBJ1-4; no clear D gene. V lost 8 bases, J lost 0 bases, and 10 bases lay in between. The CDR3 loop spans 14 amino acids. From germline, CDR1 is MRHNA and CDR2 SNTAGT. The DNA for the CDR3 is TGTGCCAGCTCCCCGGACCCAACTAATGAAAAACTGTTTTTT. Its protein is CASSPDPTNEKLFF.

The chain is built from TRBV7-8 and TRBJ1-5; the D gene is possibly TRBD1 (5 bases). Looked up from germline, CDR1 is SGHVS and CDR2 is FQNEAQ. CDR3 size: 15 residues. V lost 1 base and J lost 6, with 13 bases in between. In DNA form, the CDR3 reads TGTGCCAGCAGCTTAGGACCAGGGTGGGGTCAGCCCCAGCATTTT. Encoded protein: CASSLGPGWGQPQHF.

The rearrangement uses TRBV5-1 and TRBJ1-3, with D possibly TRBD1 on 6 matching bases. The CDR3 is 13 residues long. The germline V and J ends were trimmed by 0 bases and 10 bases, with 11 bases remaining between them. Per the germline V gene, CDR1 is SGHRS and CDR2 is YFSETQ. CDR3 protein: CASSLGTDRTIYF. The DNA for the CDR3 is TGCGCCAGCAGCTTGGGGACAGATAGGACCATATATTTT.

V gene TRBV28 combines with J gene TRBJ1-2; D remains unclear. This CDR3 has 15 residues. From germline, CDR1 is MDHEN and CDR2 SYDVKM. The V end lost 6 bases, the J end lost 8 bases, and 22 bases lay between the germline ends. CDR3 nucleotides: TGTGCCAGCAGGCTTTCAGGCACCACACTGAGGGGCTACACCTTC. Translated, it gives CASRLSGTTLRGYTF.

CDR3 in amino acids: CASSSDEGQKSNQPQHF. DNA for the CDR3: TGTGCCAGCAGCAGTGACGAAGGACAGAAAAGCAATCAGCCCCAGCATTTT. The J gene is TRBJ1-5, the V gene TRBV11-2, with D perhaps TRBD1 (6 bases). Trimming took off 5 bases at V and 1 base at J, with 18 bases between the two ends. There are 17 residues in the CDR3. Germline V gene lookup returns CDR1 SGHAT and CDR2 FQNNGV.

The chain carries TRBV2 and TRBJ2-1, with 7 bases aligning to TRBD1. The germline gives CDR1 SNHLY, CDR2 FYNNEI. With V trimmed by 7 bases and J by 7 bases, 7 bases remained unmatched. The CDR3 covers 13 residues. CDR3 amino acids: CASKDRFTNEQFF. The CDR3 region has the DNA TGTGCCAGCAAGGACAGGTTCACGAATGAGCAGTTCTTC.

This chain joins TRBV9 and TRBJ2-1; 16 nucleotides match TRBD2. Germline V gene data show CDR1 as SGDLS and CDR2 as YYNGEE. This CDR3 spans 18 amino acids. V shed 0 bases, J shed 6 bases, and the junction held 6 bases outside the gene matches. CDR3 coding DNA: TGTGCCAGCAGCGTAGCTGGGACTAGCGGGGGGGCACTCAATGAGCAGTTCTTC. Its protein product is CASSVAGTSGGALNEQFF.

The V call is TRBV9, the J call TRBJ1-1; D might be TRBD1 (6 bases). The ends were cut back, 5 bases at V and 1 base at J, with 9 bases in the middle. The length of the CDR3 is 13 residues. Germline loops: CDR1 SGDLS, CDR2 YYNGEE. Here the CDR3 reads CASSQGGNTEAFF. Written as DNA, the CDR3 is TGTGCCAGCAGTCAAGGGGGGAACACTGAAGCTTTCTTT.

This sequence joins TRBV25-1 and TRBJ2-2; 7 bases match TRBD2. The CDR3 covers 15 residues. V shed 6 bases and J 0 bases; nucleotides not matched to a gene: 4. CDR1 MGHDK and CDR2 SYGVNS come from the germline V gene. Here the CDR3 reads CASRSGTANTGELFF. The CDR3 coding sequence is TGTGCCAGCAGGAGCGGGACGGCGAACACCGGGGAGCTGTTTTTT. Drawing the rest from reference TRBV25-1 and TRBJ2-2, the complete variable domain is EADIYQTPRYLVIGTGKKITLECSQTMGHDKMYWYQQDPGMELHLIHYSYGVNSTEKGDLSSESTVSRIRTEHFPLTLESARPSHTSQYLCASRSGTANTGELFFGEGSRLTVL.